This TCR beta chain was retrieved from a study of blood T cells in healthy people across ages. Researchers isolated at least 7 million PBMCs per sample. Germline CDR1 is SGHAT and CDR2 is FQDESV (reference sequence). This CDR3 is 16 amino acids long. This clonotype was seen only a few times. Its matching antigen is unknown. Study observations and caveats: When set beside aged donors, long-lived donors presented more naive CD4+ cells and higher diversity.

It was with a sample-barcoded 5' primer and a J-beta primer mix that a second PCR of roughly 7 to 12 cycles was run. TCRdb used MiXCR to reprocess the 5' RACE reads, holding one entry per CDR3 protein. The table includes about 800,000 distinct CDR3 sequences, roughly 25% detected once. This sample also appeared in a second study, on T cells of mothers and their children.

Material for sequencing was blood. The clonotype comes from a boy between 10 and 17 years old in good health. This chain connects TRBV11-1 to TRBJ2-5; 7 nucleotides align to TRBD2. The J call may be mistaken, given a closer DNA end match to TRBJ2-1. In nucleotides, the CDR3 is TGTGCCAGCAGCTTAGACGGCGCGGGAGAGTCGGACGAACAGTTCTTC. It codes for CASSLDGAGESDEQFF.